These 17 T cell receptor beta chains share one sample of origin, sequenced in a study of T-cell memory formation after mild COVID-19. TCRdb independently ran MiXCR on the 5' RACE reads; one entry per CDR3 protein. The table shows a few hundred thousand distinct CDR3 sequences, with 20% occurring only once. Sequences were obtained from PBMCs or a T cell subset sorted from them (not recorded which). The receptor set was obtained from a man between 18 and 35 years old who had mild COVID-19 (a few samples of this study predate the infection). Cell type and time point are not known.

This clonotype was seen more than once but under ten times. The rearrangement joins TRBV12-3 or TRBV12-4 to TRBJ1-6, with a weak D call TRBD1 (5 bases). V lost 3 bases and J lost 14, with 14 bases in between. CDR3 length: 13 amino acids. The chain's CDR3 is CASSFSGEGTLHF. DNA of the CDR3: TGTGCCAGCAGTTTCTCGGGGGAGGGGACCCTCCACTTT.

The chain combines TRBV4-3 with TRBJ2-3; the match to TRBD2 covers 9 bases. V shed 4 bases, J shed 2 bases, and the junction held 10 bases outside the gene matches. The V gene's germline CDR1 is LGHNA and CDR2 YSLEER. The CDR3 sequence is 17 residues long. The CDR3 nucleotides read TGCGCCAGCAGCCTCGTCGGCCTAGCGGGGACCACAGATACGCAGTATTTT. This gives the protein CASSLVGLAGTTDTQYF.

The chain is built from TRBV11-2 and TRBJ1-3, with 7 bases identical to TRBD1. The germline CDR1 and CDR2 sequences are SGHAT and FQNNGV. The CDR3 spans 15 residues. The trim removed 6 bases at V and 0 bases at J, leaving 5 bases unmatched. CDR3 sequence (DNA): TGTGCCAGCAGGACAGGGATCAACTCTGGAAACACCATATATTTT. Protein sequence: CASRTGINSGNTIYF.

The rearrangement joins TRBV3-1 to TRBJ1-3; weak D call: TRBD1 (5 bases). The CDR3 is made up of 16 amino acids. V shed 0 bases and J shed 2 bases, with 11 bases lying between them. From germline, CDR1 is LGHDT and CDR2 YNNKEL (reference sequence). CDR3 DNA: TGTGCCAGCAGCCAAGATTTAGGGACTCCTGGAAACACCATATATTTT. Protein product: CASSQDLGTPGNTIYF.

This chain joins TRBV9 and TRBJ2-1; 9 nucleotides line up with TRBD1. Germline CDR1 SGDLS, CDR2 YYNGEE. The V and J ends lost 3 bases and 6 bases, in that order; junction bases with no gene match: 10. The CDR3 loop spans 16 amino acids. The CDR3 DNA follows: TGTGCCAGCAGCGCGAGGAGGGGACAGGGACCCAATGAGCAGTTCTTC. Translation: CASSARRGQGPNEQFF. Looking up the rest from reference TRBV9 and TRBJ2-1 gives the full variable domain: DSGVTQTPKHLITATGQRVTLRCSPRSGDLSVYWYQQSLDQGLQFLIQYYNGEERAKGNILERFSAQQFPDLHSELNLSSLELGDSALYFCASSARRGQGPNEQFFGPGTRLTVL.

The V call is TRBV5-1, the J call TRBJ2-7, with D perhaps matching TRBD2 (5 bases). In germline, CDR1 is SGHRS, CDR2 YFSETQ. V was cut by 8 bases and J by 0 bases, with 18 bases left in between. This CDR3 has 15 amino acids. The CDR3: CARSQRTTSSYEQYV. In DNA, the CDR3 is TGCGCCAGGAGCCAAAGGACCACTAGCTCCTACGAGCAGTACGTC.

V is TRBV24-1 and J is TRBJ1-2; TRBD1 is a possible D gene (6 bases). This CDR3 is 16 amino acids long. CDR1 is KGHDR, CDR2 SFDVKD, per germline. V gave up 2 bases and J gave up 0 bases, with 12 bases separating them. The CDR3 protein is CATSDSFDRTNYGYTF. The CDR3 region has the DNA TGTGCCACCAGTGATTCCTTCGACAGGACTAACTATGGCTACACCTTC.

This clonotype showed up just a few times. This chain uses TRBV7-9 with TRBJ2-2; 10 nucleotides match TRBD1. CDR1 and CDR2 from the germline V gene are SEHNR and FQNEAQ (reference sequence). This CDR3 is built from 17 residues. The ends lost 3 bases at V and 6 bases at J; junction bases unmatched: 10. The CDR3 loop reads CASSFPPGQGTPGELFF. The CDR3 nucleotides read TGTGCCAGCAGCTTTCCCCCGGGACAGGGGACGCCCGGGGAGCTGTTTTTT.

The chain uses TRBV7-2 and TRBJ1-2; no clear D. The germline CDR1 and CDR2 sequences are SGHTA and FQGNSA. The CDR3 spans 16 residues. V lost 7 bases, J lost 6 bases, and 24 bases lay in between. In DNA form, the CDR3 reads TGTGCCAGCAACGAACCTGGGGTGATAGCGTCTAATGGCTACACCTTC. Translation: CASNEPGVIASNGYTF.

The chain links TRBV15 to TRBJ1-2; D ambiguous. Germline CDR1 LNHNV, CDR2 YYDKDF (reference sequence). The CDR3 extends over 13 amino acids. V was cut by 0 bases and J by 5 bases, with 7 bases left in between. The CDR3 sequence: CATSRDVGYGYTF. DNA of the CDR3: TGTGCCACCAGCAGAGATGTAGGGTATGGCTACACCTTC.

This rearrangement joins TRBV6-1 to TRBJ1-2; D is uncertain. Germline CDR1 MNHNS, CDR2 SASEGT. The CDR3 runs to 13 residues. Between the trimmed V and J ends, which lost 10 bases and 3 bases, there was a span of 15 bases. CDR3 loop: CATSPQTHYGYTF. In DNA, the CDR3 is TGTGCCACCTCGCCGCAGACCCACTATGGCTACACCTTC.

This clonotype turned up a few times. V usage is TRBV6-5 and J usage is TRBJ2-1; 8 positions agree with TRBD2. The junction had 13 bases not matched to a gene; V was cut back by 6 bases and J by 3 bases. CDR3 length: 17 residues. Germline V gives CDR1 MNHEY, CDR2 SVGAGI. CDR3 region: CASSFAGTRSGYNEQFF. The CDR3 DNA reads TGTGCCAGCAGCTTTGCCGGGACTAGGAGCGGCTACAATGAGCAGTTCTTC.

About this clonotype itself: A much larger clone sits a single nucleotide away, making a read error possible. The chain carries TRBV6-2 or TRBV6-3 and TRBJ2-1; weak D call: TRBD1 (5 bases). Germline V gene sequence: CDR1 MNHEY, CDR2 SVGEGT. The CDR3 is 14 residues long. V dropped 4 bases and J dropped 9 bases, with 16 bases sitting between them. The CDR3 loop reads CASSSHKGFGEQFF. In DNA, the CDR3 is TGTGCCAGCAGTTCACACAAGGGGTTCGGTGAGCAGTTCTTC.

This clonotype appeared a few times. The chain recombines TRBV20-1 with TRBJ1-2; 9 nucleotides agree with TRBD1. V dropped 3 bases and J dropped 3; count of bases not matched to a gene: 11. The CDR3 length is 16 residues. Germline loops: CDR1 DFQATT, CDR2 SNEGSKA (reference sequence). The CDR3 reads CSASQWGQGVDYGYTF. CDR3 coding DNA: TGCAGTGCTAGTCAATGGGGACAGGGAGTGGACTATGGCTACACCTTC.

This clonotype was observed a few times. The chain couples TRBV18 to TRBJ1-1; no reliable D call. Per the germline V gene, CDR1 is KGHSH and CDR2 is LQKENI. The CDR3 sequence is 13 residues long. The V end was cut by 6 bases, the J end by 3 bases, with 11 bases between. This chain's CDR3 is CASSRDEDTEAFF. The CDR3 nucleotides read TGTGCCAGCTCGCGGGATGAGGACACTGAAGCTTTCTTT.

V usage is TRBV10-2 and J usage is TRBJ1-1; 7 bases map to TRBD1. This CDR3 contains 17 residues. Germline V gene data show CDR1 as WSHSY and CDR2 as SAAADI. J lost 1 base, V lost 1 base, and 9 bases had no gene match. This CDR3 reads CASSEFSADRTNTEAFF. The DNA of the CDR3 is TGCGCCAGCAGTGAGTTTTCTGCGGACAGGACGAACACTGAAGCTTTCTTT.

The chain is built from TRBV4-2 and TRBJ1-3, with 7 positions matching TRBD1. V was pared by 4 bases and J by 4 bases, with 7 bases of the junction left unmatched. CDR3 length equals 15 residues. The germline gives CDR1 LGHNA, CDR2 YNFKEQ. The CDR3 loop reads CASSLRGIGGNTIYF. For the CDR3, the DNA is TGTGCCAGCAGCCTCAGGGGGATCGGAGGAAACACCATATATTTT.